This note documents a single T cell receptor beta chain sequence. Its cognate antigen is unknown. cDNA came from about 0.51 to 1 ug RNA primed by random hexamers. TCRdb processed the immunoSEQ multiplex PCR reads anew with MiXCR; each CDR3 protein has one entry. The sample shows about 300,000 distinct CDR3 sequences, approximately 90% of them seen only once. This specimen belongs to a study of CD8 T cells in Susac syndrome. Study results and limitations: Regarding the TCR sequencing and HLA analysis, the study admitted that a relatively small number of individuals were involved.

The CDR3 extends over 15 amino acids. V shed 5 bases, J shed 6 bases, and the junction held 7 bases outside the gene matches. Germline V lookup: CDR1 SGHTA, CDR2 FQGTGA. The V call is TRBV7-3, the J call TRBJ2-2, with 9 positions matching TRBD1. The sample consisted of CD8+ T cells from PBMCs. The receptor was isolated from a human donor with multiple sclerosis. DNA for the CDR3: TGTGCCAGCAGCCCACCGGGACAGGGCCCCGGGGAGCTGTTTTTT. Translation: CASSPPGQGPGELFF.